This TCR beta chain was observed in a study of blood T cells in healthy people across ages (dated by TCRdb to 2014 to 2015). Broadly, across the study: In model experiments, template switching captured roughly one uniquely barcoded TCR beta cDNA molecule for every two T cells. Age-related changes in TCR beta repertoire diversity were measured in the study by deep sequencing normalized with unique cDNA molecular identifiers. Donors were grouped into four age groups: young (average about 15 years), middle-aged (about 40), aged (around 62) and long-lived (less than 85). To avoid experimental bias, donors of different ages were distributed randomly across sequencing lanes. Using the same blood draw, the study looked at two additional independent replicas of 1 million unique cDNA reads for two donors, one aged 18 to 30 and the other aged 80 or older.

The donors were roughly 40 Caucasian individuals from Russia, aged about 6 to 95 years, who were systemically healthy. Approximately 9.3 milliliters of peripheral blood were collected from each donor into EDTA-treated Vacutainer tubes. Ficoll-Paque density-gradient centrifugation was used to isolate PBMCs, with at least 6.5 million per sample. Total RNA was extracted from PBMCs with Trizol reagent, with at least 5 micrograms obtained per sample. For every donor, an aliquot of PBMCs went through flow cytometry to measure the percentages of naive CD45RAhigh/CD27high T cells. Study-wide findings and limitations: Because the CMV infection status of the donors was unknown, age-related changes in expanded clonotypes may potentially have been confounded. Compared with the aged group, the long-lived group had more naive CD4+ T cells, fewer expanded clones and increased TCR diversity, suggesting age selection. Estimates of total diversity based on one million sequenced T cells were considered lower bounds and underestimates. As age increased, observed TCR beta diversity per million T cells dropped in a roughly linear way, and a significant reduction was already evident by age about 40. The percentage of naive T cells measured by flow cytometry correlated strongly with observed TCR beta diversity. Conclusive comparison of naive and antigen-experienced compartments was prevented by the profiling of bulk unsorted PBMCs.

In the case of this clonotype: Its antigen remains undetermined. The sample holds no much larger clone one base away, and base qualities are not on file.

The library was generated by 5' RACE. Sequenced on an Illumina HiSeq 2500. A second PCR of about 7 to 12 cycles was performed with a sample-barcoded 5' primer and a J-beta primer mix. Each TCR beta cDNA molecule received a unique molecular identifier from a template-switch 5' adaptor carrying 12 random nucleotides. Each sample yielded at least 3 million CDR3-containing paired-end reads. The Mint cDNA synthesis kit, primed by a TRBC-specific oligonucleotide, was used to synthesize first-strand cDNA from all RNA. Following uracil-DNA glycosylase treatment, a first 18-cycle PCR with universal primers M1SS and BC2_uni_R was performed on all cDNA. Turning to the authors' computational methods: Each sample was normalized by randomly selecting 1 million high-quality reads, each carrying a distinct molecular identifier. Instead of being binned into consensus sequences, reads with shared molecular identifiers were discarded. MiTCR, run with a Q25 quality threshold and the strictest error-elimination algorithm, handled CDR3 identification, clonotype clustering and error correction. A nonparametric unseen species model with Euler transformation was used to estimate lower-bound total TCR beta diversity. TCRdb trimmed public reads at Q25 via fastp, called clones via MiXCR and kept in-frame beta chains. Each CDR3 protein gets just one entry, which takes the most common genes and DNA from the rows behind it. What appears here as the V and J calls and clone size reflects TCRdb's work, not the paper's. The sample table holds around 1.5 million distinct CDR3 sequences, of which around 55% were seen once. The biggest ten clones account for 5.5% to 8% of the sample.

Trimming removed 10 bases from V and 7 bases from J; the gene matches leave 10 bases unexplained. The germline V gene specifies SNHLY as CDR1 and FYNNEI as CDR2. The cysteine opens and the phenylalanine closes a CDR3 of 12 amino acids. Only the CDR3 part of the read is kept: 36 bases, read in frame from the first base. Sequencing input: blood. The TCR was taken from a man aged 18-30 years in good health. The chain employs TRBV2 and TRBJ2-7, with 7 middle bases fitting TRBD2. The CDR3 protein is CATFLAEGEQYF. The DNA sequence is as follows: TGTGCCACCTTCCTAGCGGAGGGGGAGCAGTACTTC.